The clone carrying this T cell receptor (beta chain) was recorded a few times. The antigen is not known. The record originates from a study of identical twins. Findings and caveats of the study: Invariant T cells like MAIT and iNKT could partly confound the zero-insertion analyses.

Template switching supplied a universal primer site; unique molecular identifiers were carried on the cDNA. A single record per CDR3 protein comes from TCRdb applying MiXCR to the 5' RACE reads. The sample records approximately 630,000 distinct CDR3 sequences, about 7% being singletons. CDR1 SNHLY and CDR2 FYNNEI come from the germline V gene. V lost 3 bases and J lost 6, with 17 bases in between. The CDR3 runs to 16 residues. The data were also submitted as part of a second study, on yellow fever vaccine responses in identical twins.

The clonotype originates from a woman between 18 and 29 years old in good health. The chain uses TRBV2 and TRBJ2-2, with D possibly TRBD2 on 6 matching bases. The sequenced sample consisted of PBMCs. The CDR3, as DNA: TGTGCCAGCAGTGAGACTAGATCGGTTTTATCCGGGGAGCTGTTTTTT. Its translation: CASSETRSVLSGELFF.